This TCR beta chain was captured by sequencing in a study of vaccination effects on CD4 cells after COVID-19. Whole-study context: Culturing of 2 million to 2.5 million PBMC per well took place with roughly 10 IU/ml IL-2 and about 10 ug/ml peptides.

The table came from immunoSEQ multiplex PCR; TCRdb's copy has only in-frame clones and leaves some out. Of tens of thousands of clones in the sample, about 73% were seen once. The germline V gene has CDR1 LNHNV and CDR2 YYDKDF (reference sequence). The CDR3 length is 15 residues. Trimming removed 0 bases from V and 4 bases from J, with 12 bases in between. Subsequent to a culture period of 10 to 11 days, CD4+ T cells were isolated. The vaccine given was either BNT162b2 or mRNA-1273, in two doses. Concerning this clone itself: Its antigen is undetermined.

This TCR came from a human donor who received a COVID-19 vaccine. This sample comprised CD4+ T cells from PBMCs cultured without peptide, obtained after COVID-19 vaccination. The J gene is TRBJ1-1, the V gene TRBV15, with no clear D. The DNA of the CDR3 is TGTGCCACCAGCAGAGATGGATCCTTTTTCACTGAAGCTTTCTTT. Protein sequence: CATSRDGSFFTEAFF.